This TCR beta chain was obtained from a study of T cells in Graves' hyperthyroidism and ophthalmopathy. Amplification targeted TCR beta CDR3 regions from RNA transcripts. Initially, a first-round RT-PCR of the TCR CDR3 employed the HTBI primer set. MiXCR, run by TCRdb on the multiplex PCR reads, gives a single entry per CDR3 protein. The sample has around 250,000 distinct CDR3 sequences; about 15% are singletons. This clonotype showed up many times. The CDR3 length is 14 residues. The V end was cut by 4 bases, the J end by 4 bases, with 13 bases between. Germline V gene sequence: CDR1 SGHTS, CDR2 YDEGEE.

V is TRBV5-8 and J is TRBJ2-3; D not resolved. Material: blood. The TCR originated in a woman younger than 30 with Graves' ophthalmopathy. CDR3 region: CASSPASGADTQYF. The CDR3 coding sequence is TGTGCCAGCAGCCCAGCGAGTGGCGCAGATACGCAGTATTTT.